The 21 T cell receptor beta chains in this list originate from one sample, sequenced in a study of cytomegalovirus exposure and HLA in healthy donors. With 60 Vbeta and 13 Jbeta primers, the PCR was carried out. Assay used: immunoSEQ multiplex PCR; TCRdb lists only in-frame clones, some missing. The sample contains 150,000 to 200,000 clones, around 75% of which appear only once. Sequencing input: PBMCs. The receptors stem from a male donor in good health and CMV-seronegative.

The chain is built from TRBV30 and TRBJ1-2, with a possible D match to TRBD1 (6 bases). The CDR3 totals 11 residues. Per germline, CDR1 GTSNPN and CDR2 SVGIG (reference sequence). V was clipped by 8 bases and J by 8 bases, with 15 bases between them. CDR3 amino acids: CAVQGSGGYTF. The CDR3 DNA sequence: TGTGCCGTACAGGGATCGGGAGGCTACACCTTC.

This clone occurred once. The chain combines TRBV28 with TRBJ1-4; no clear D. The CDR3 is made up of 14 amino acids. The V gene's germline CDR1 is MDHEN and CDR2 SYDVKM. The ends were cut back, 2 bases at V and 6 bases at J, with 10 bases in the middle. CDR3 loop: CASSLQYLDEKLFF. The CDR3 DNA is TGTGCCAGCAGTTTACAGTACCTCGATGAAAAACTGTTTTTT. The full variable domain, completed using reference TRBV28 and TRBJ1-4, is DVKVTQSSRYLVKRTGEKVFLECVQDMDHENMFWYRQDPGLGLRLIYFSYDVKMKEKGDIPEGYSVSREKKERFSLILESASTNQTSMYLCASSLQYLDEKLFFGSGTQLSVL.

The rearrangement joins TRBV9 to TRBJ2-6; D is possibly TRBD2 (6 bases). Trimming took 4 bases from V and 2 from J, leaving 10 bases between them. The V gene's germline CDR1 is SGDLS and CDR2 YYNGEE. There are 15 residues in the CDR3. The CDR3 DNA reads as TGTGCCAGCAGCCTTGGGGGGACTGGGGCCAACGTCCTGACTTTC. Protein: CASSLGGTGANVLTF. The full variable domain, in which reference TRBV9 and TRBJ2-6 provide the parts outside the CDR3, is DSGVTQTPKHLITATGQRVTLRCSPRSGDLSVYWYQQSLDQGLQFLIQYYNGEERAKGNILERFSAQQFPDLHSELNLSSLELGDSALYFCASSLGGTGANVLTFGAGSRLTVL.

The rearrangement joins TRBV11-2 to TRBJ2-5; D is ambiguous. Per the germline V gene, CDR1 is SGHAT and CDR2 is FQNNGV. The CDR3 has 15 amino acids. Trimming shortened V by 5 bases and J by 5 bases, and 18 bases separated the two germline ends. CDR3 loop: CASSPVSPGGETQYF. DNA of the CDR3: TGTGCCAGCAGCCCGGTGTCCCCAGGTGGGGAGACCCAGTACTTC.

This chain links TRBV28 with TRBJ2-6; 7 bases align to TRBD1. Trimming took 6 bases from V and 0 from J; bases not matched to a gene: 11. CDR1 is MDHEN and CDR2 is SYDVKM in the germline V gene. This CDR3 has 18 amino acids. CDR3 sequence reads: CASSAQTGVDSGANVLTF. The DNA of the CDR3 is TGTGCCAGCAGCGCTCAAACAGGGGTCGACTCTGGGGCCAACGTCCTGACTTTC.

The V call is TRBV5-1, the J call TRBJ2-5; D gene uncertain. This CDR3 has 11 residues. Germline values: CDR1 SGHRS, CDR2 YFSETQ. Trimming stripped 2 bases from V and 5 bases from J, with 4 bases between. In DNA, the CDR3 is TGCGCCAGCAGCTTTAGTGAGACCCAGTACTTC. Its protein is CASSFSETQYF.

This sequence joins TRBV2 and TRBJ1-1; D unclear. Germline lookup yields CDR1 SNHLY and CDR2 FYNNEI. The V end lost 8 bases, the J end lost 2 bases, and 12 bases lay between the germline ends. This CDR3 has 13 residues. The CDR3 DNA follows: TGTGCCAGCTCAGGTGGCGAAAACACTGAAGCTTTCTTT. This sequence encodes CASSGGENTEAFF. Looking up the rest from reference TRBV2 and TRBJ1-1 gives the full variable domain: EPEVTQTPSHQVTQMGQEVILRCVPISNHLYFYWYRQILGQKVEFLVSFYNNEISEKSEIFDDQFSVERPDGSNFTLKIRSTKLEDSAMYFCASSGGENTEAFFGQGTRLTVV.

This clone qualifies as medium-sized. The V gene is TRBV4-2, the J gene TRBJ2-3; 9 bases are a match to TRBD2. The CDR3 has 16 amino acids. Unmatched junction bases numbered 5, after V lost 0 bases and J lost 4 bases. Germline V lookup: CDR1 LGHNA, CDR2 YNFKEQ. Here the CDR3 DNA reads TGTGCCAGCAGCCAAGAGGCAGCGGGGGGTCCAGATACGCAGTATTTT. Encoded protein: CASSQEAAGGPDTQYF.

The V gene is TRBV5-1, the J gene TRBJ1-2; 8 bases agree with TRBD1. This CDR3 region has 14 residues. Germline values: CDR1 SGHRS, CDR2 YFSETQ. The junction had 6 bases not matched to a gene; V was cut back by 2 bases and J by 6 bases. The CDR3 sequence is CASSLTGGSHGYTF. CDR3 coding DNA: TGCGCCAGCAGCTTAACAGGGGGTAGTCATGGCTACACCTTC.

Of note for this clone: At one end, the junction sequence differs from germline, possibly due to a read error. The V call is TRBV9, the J call TRBJ1-1; TRBD1 aligns across 10 bases. There are 16 residues in the CDR3. Germline V gene sequence: CDR1 SGDLS, CDR2 YYNGEE. The CDR3 region is CASSVVGQGLKTEAFF. The CDR3 nucleotides read TGTGCCAGCAGCGTAGTGGGACAGGGGTTGAAGACTGAAGCTTTCTTT.

This chain uses TRBV12-5 with TRBJ2-2, with TRBD1 identical over 8 bases. CDR3 length equals 14 residues. Germline CDR1 is LGHNT and CDR2 is FRNRAP. V was pared by 5 bases and J by 6 bases, with 5 bases of the junction left unmatched. Here the CDR3 reads CASGLSRGPGELFF. CDR3 DNA: TGTGCTAGTGGTCTTTCCAGGGGGCCCGGGGAGCTGTTTTTT.

The chain uses TRBV5-6 and TRBJ2-4; 7 positions match TRBD2. The V gene end was trimmed by 0 bases and the J gene end by 5 bases; junction bases not matched to a gene: 8. Germline CDR1 reads SGHDT; CDR2 reads YYEEEE. This CDR3 contains 16 residues. CDR3 bases: TGTGCCAGCAGCTTGGGTGGCGCGGGAGATCAAAACATTCAGTACTTC. Encoded protein: CASSLGGAGDQNIQYF.

This sequence joins TRBV5-1 and TRBJ2-2; TRBD1 matches 7 bases. The J segment lost 3 bases and the V segment lost 2 bases, leaving 4 bases of the junction unmatched. Germline-derived CDR1 and CDR2 are SGHRS and YFSETQ. The CDR3 covers 15 residues. The CDR3 protein is CASSLTGAYTGELFF. The CDR3 DNA reads as TGCGCCAGCAGCTTAACAGGGGCCTACACCGGGGAGCTGTTTTTT.

J is TRBJ2-5 and V is TRBV7-9; tentative D call: TRBD1 (6 bases). The V and J ends lost 3 bases and 5 bases respectively, with 16 bases between them. The germline V gene has CDR1 SEHNR and CDR2 FQNEAQ (reference sequence). The CDR3 loop spans 15 amino acids. Here the CDR3 DNA reads TGTGCCAGCAGCTTTTCGGGGCAGGGGCAGGAGACCCAGTACTTC. Protein product: CASSFSGQGQETQYF.

CDR3 coding DNA: TGTGCCTGGAGTCTCCCGGACAGGGGTCAAGAGACCCAGTACTTC. Protein sequence: CAWSLPDRGQETQYF. The chain combines TRBV30 with TRBJ2-5; 9 positions match TRBD1. The germline CDR1 and CDR2 sequences are GTSNPN and SVGIG (reference sequence). With 2 bases clipped from V and 2 bases from J, the junction kept 6 bases outside the gene matches. The CDR3 has 15 amino acids.

The chain employs TRBV5-4 and TRBJ1-6; D not resolved. Germline CDR1 reads SGHNT; CDR2 reads YYREEE (reference sequence). V was shortened by 3 bases and J by 7 bases, with 17 bases between the two germline ends. This CDR3 is 16 amino acids long. The CDR3 reads CASSSNKALGNSPLHF. The CDR3 DNA is TGTGCCAGCAGCTCCAACAAGGCTCTCGGGAATTCACCCCTCCACTTT.

The V call is TRBV7-8, the J call TRBJ2-5; D remains unclear. This CDR3 is built from 17 residues. V was pared by 0 bases and J by 3 bases, with 17 bases between. Germline V gene sequence: CDR1 SGHVS, CDR2 FQNEAQ. The CDR3 nucleotides are TGTGCCAGCAGCTTAGCGAGCTTGCTCCCCGTGGAAGAGACCCAGTACTTC. Translation: CASSLASLLPVEETQYF.

The chain carries TRBV27 and TRBJ2-5, with 10 nucleotides matching TRBD1. The V segment lost 2 bases and the J segment 3 bases; nucleotides outside the gene matches: 6. This CDR3 region has 16 residues. Germline loops: CDR1 MNHEY, CDR2 SMNVEV (reference sequence). The CDR3 DNA sequence: TGTGCCAGCAGTTTAATGTACGGACAGGGGGAAGAGACCCAGTACTTC. Its protein product is CASSLMYGQGEETQYF.

The chain joins TRBV4-1 to TRBJ1-2; D perhaps matches TRBD1 (6 bases). The V and J ends lost 4 bases and 7 bases respectively, with 13 bases between them. The CDR3 has 13 amino acids. Germline V CDR1 and CDR2: MGHRA, YSYEKL. As DNA, the CDR3 is TGCGCCAGCAGCCGGGAGACAGGCGGTGGCTACACCTTC. It translates to CASSRETGGGYTF.

J is TRBJ1-1 and V is TRBV12-1; the D call in the table, TRBD1, was not verified against the DNA. TRBV12-1 is a pseudogene locus. CDR3 size: 16 residues. The DNA of the CDR3 is TGTGCCAGCAGATCTCGTGGCAGGGGCATGAACACTGAAGCTTTCTTT. As protein: CASRSRGRGMNTEAFF.

J is TRBJ2-3 and V is TRBV28; D is undetermined. V was pared by 10 bases and J by 6 bases, with 14 bases between. Germline CDR1 reads MDHEN; CDR2 reads SYDVKM. This CDR3 region has 12 residues. DNA for the CDR3: TGTGCCACCACAGCAAATGGGGATACGCAGTATTTT. Translation gives CATTANGDTQYF.